A selection of T cell receptor beta chains follows, all from one sample in a study of CD8 T cells in Susac syndrome. A single record per CDR3 protein comes from TCRdb applying MiXCR to the immunoSEQ multiplex PCR reads. The repertoire includes 100,000 to 150,000 distinct CDR3 sequences, about 94% of them detected once, and 0.095% to 0.15% sits in the top ten. The specimen was CD4+ T cells from PBMCs. All receptors derive from a human donor with multiple sclerosis. Both conserved end residues are part of each CDR3. The order of the fields is CDR3 length, J gene, D gene, V gene, clone size, CDR3 protein, CDR3 DNA. The D gene is left open where the match is weak. Only some rows state a clone size, as once, few, many or a class for expanded clones.

length: 12; J: TRBJ1-2; D: .; V: TRBV29-1; size: .; CDR3: CSVEQGTYGYTF; DNA: TGCAGCGTTGAACAGGGGACCTATGGCTACACCTTC
length: 12; J: TRBJ2-5; D: .; V: TRBV19; size: .; CDR3: CASSIDYETQYF; DNA: TGTGCCAGTAGTATAGATTACGAGACCCAGTACTTC
length: 11; J: TRBJ2-5; D: .; V: TRBV2; size: .; CDR3: CASSERETQYF; DNA: TGTGCCAGCAGTGAGAGGGAGACCCAGTACTTC
length: 13; J: TRBJ1-2; D: .; V: TRBV2; size: .; CDR3: CASSENEVDGYTF; DNA: TGTGCCAGCAGTGAAAATGAGGTTGACGGCTACACCTTC
length: 16; J: TRBJ1-3; D: .; V: TRBV6-1; size: .; CDR3: CASSPGLLSSGNTIYF; DNA: TGTGCCAGCAGTCCGGGACTCCTGAGCTCTGGAAACACCATATATTTT
length: 14; J: TRBJ1-6; D: .; V: TRBV5-1; size: .; CDR3: CASSLDRANSPLHF; DNA: TGCGCCAGCAGCTTGGACAGGGCTAATTCACCCCTCCACTTT
length: 15; J: TRBJ1-1; D: .; V: TRBV30; size: .; CDR3: CAWSVIGRTNTEAFF; DNA: TGTGCCTGGAGTGTAATTGGCAGGACGAACACTGAAGCTTTCTTT
length: 13; J: TRBJ1-2; D: .; V: TRBV7-2; size: .; CDR3: CASSLAQKVGYTF; DNA: TGTGCCAGCAGCTTAGCGCAGAAGGTTGGCTACACCTTC
length: 16; J: TRBJ2-7; D: TRBD2; V: TRBV3-1; size: .; CDR3: CASSPQLLAGPYEQYF; DNA: TGTGCCAGCAGTCCTCAACTACTAGCGGGCCCCTACGAGCAGTACTTC
length: 17; J: TRBJ1-6; D: .; V: TRBV27; size: once; CDR3: CASSKGVGGSYNSPLHF; DNA: TGTGCCAGCAGCAAAGGCGTAGGGGGCTCCTATAATTCACCCCTCCACTTT
length: 11; J: TRBJ2-2; D: .; V: TRBV2; size: .; CDR3: CASGRAGELFF; DNA: TGTGCCAGCGGGCGGGCAGGGGAGCTGTTTTTT
length: 14; J: TRBJ1-1; D: TRBD1; V: TRBV30; size: .; CDR3: CAWSGQGDATEAFF; DNA: TGTGCCTGGAGCGGACAGGGAGACGCCACTGAAGCTTTCTTT
length: 11; J: TRBJ1-1; D: TRBD1; V: TRBV6-5; size: once; CDR3: CASNGQGAAFF; DNA: TGTGCCAGCAATGGACAGGGAGCAGCTTTCTTT
length: 16; J: TRBJ2-5; D: .; V: TRBV29-1; size: .; CDR3: CSVGGVGTSGGETQYF; DNA: TGCAGCGTCGGAGGGGTAGGGACGAGTGGAGGAGAGACCCAGTACTTC
length: 13; J: TRBJ2-5; D: TRBD1; V: TRBV30; size: once; CDR3: CAWKRTGQETQYF; DNA: TGTGCCTGGAAGAGGACAGGGCAAGAGACCCAGTACTTC
length: 16; J: TRBJ1-1; D: .; V: TRBV5-1; size: .; CDR3: CASSTMTGPSNTEAFF; DNA: TGCGCCAGCAGCACTATGACAGGTCCATCGAACACTGAAGCTTTCTTT
length: 15; J: TRBJ2-1; D: .; V: TRBV25-1; size: .; CDR3: CASKPPGLENNEQFF; DNA: TGTGCCAGTAAACCTCCGGGACTGGAAAACAATGAGCAGTTCTTC